Sequencing of this T cell receptor beta chain was carried out in a study of T-cell reconstitution after alpha-beta-depleted transplantation in children. This clonotype was seen repeatedly, ten times or more. Trimming cost V 2 bases and J 0 bases, with 8 bases left between them. This CDR3 has 14 amino acids. CDR1 and CDR2 from the germline V gene are LNHDA and SQIVND (reference sequence). As it was prepared, the TCRbeta library received unique molecular identifiers. From the PCR reads, TCRdb called clonotypes with MiXCR, one entry per CDR3 protein. This sample yields about 870,000 distinct CDR3 sequences, of which about 16% are seen a single time; about 4.6% belongs to the top ten.

Sample: PBMCs, mostly from graft donor cells, taken 360 days after TCRalphabeta/CD19-depleted stem cell transplant. The clonotype comes from a male patient younger than 18 who had a stem cell transplant for acute lymphoblastic leukemia, so the T cells may come from the graft donor. The V gene is TRBV19, the J gene TRBJ2-7; no clear D gene. CDR3 sequence (DNA): TGTGCCAGTAGTATACCCGGGTCCTCCTACGAGCAGTACTTC. Its translation is CASSIPGSSYEQYF. The full variable domain, its missing parts supplied by reference TRBV19 and TRBJ2-7, is DGGITQSPKYLFRKEGQNVTLSCEQNLNHDAMYWYRQDPGQGLRLIYYSQIVNDFQKGDIAEGYSVSREKKESFPLTVTSAQKNPTAFYLCASSIPGSSYEQYFGPGTRLTVT.